This is a list of T cell receptor beta chains from one sample in a study of cytomegalovirus exposure and HLA in healthy donors. The repertoire was sequenced with immunoSEQ multiplex PCR; TCRdb's copy has only in-frame clones and lacks some. The profile shows roughly 220,000 clones, about 90% of them singletons. Sequencing input: PBMCs. All receptors derive from a woman under 30 in good health and CMV-seronegative. Both conserved end residues are part of each CDR3. Fields, in order: D gene, V gene, J gene, clone size, CDR3 DNA, CDR3 protein. D genes are given only for firm matches. Clone size is not always given. Where it is, it says once, few, many or a class for expanded clones.

D: TRBD1; V: TRBV4-1; J: TRBJ1-3; size: -; DNA: TGCGCCAGCAGCCAAGATGGGCCCTCATTAGGACAGGGGAGAAACACCATATATTTT; CDR3: CASSQDGPSLGQGRNTIYF
D: TRBD1; V: TRBV5-5; J: TRBJ1-4; size: -; DNA: TGTGCCAGCAGCTTTCAAGGGGGCTTAGGGGAAAAACTGTTTTTT; CDR3: CASSFQGGLGEKLFF
D: TRBD1; V: TRBV19; J: TRBJ2-4; size: -; DNA: TGTGCCAGTAGGATTGGCGGGACAGGGAACATTCAGTACTTC; CDR3: CASRIGGTGNIQYF
D: TRBD1; V: TRBV30; J: TRBJ2-5; size: -; DNA: TGTGCCTGGAGAGGACAGGGTTCAATCATCGAGACCCAGTACTTC; CDR3: CAWRGQGSIIETQYF
D: TRBD1; V: TRBV30; J: TRBJ1-4; size: -; DNA: TGTGCCTGGAGTGTACAACAGGGGAATGAAAAACTGTTTTTT; CDR3: CAWSVQQGNEKLFF
D: TRBD1; V: TRBV7-6; J: TRBJ1-2; size: -; DNA: TGTGCCAGCAGCCTGGACAGGGCTAACTATGGCTACACCTTC; CDR3: CASSLDRANYGYTF
D: TRBD1; V: TRBV28; J: TRBJ2-6; size: few; DNA: TGTGCCAGCAGTCCCCGACAGGGAAGAGCTGGGGCCAACGTCCTGACTTTC; CDR3: CASSPRQGRAGANVLTF
D: -; V: TRBV10-1; J: TRBJ2-5; size: -; DNA: TGCGCCAGCAGGGATACAGGGATGCAGACCCAGTACTTC; CDR3: CASRDTGMQTQYF
D: -; V: TRBV28; J: TRBJ1-5; size: -; DNA: TGTGCCAGCAGCCCCGGGAGGCCCCAGCATTTT; CDR3: CASSPGRPQHF
D: -; V: TRBV11-1; J: TRBJ1-1; size: -; DNA: TGTGCCAGCAGCCGCGGACGGGGAGGCGCTGAAGCTTTCTTT; CDR3: CASSRGRGGAEAFF
D: -; V: TRBV4-2; J: TRBJ1-3; size: -; DNA: TGTGCCAGCAGCCAACAACAGGGATTCAATGGAAACACCATATATTTT; CDR3: CASSQQQGFNGNTIYF
D: -; V: TRBV28; J: TRBJ2-7; size: -; DNA: TGTGCCGGACGACAGGCTAGCTCCTACGAGCAGTACTTC; CDR3: CAGRQASSYEQYF
D: TRBD1; V: TRBV19; J: TRBJ1-4; size: -; DNA: TGTGCCAGCCGGGACAGGGGGCGAACTAATGAAAAACTGTTTTTT; CDR3: CASRDRGRTNEKLFF
D: -; V: TRBV29-1; J: TRBJ1-1; size: -; DNA: TGCAGCGTCCCTATGGGGGGCGGGGGCACTGAAGCTTTCTTT; CDR3: CSVPMGGGGTEAFF
D: TRBD1; V: TRBV7-8; J: TRBJ2-6; size: -; DNA: TGTGCCAGCAGCCCGGACAGGCCCTACTCTGGGGCCAACGTCCTGACTTTC; CDR3: CASSPDRPYSGANVLTF
D: -; V: TRBV10-2; J: TRBJ1-5; size: once; DNA: TGCGCCAGCAGTGAGTTGGCAGGGGCTAGCAATCAGCCCCAGCATTTT; CDR3: CASSELAGASNQPQHF
D: -; V: TRBV28; J: TRBJ1-5; size: -; DNA: TGTGCCAGCAGTTTAATTCTGAGGCAGAATAGCAATCAGCCCCAGCATTTT; CDR3: CASSLILRQNSNQPQHF
D: -; V: TRBV30; J: TRBJ1-1; size: -; DNA: TGTGCCTGGGACCAGGGCTTCGGGGCTTTCTTT; CDR3: CAWDQGFGAFF
D: TRBD2; V: TRBV7-2; J: TRBJ2-7; size: -; DNA: TGTGCCAGCAGCTTAGCGCCTAGCGGGGCCTACGAGCAGTACTTC; CDR3: CASSLAPSGAYEQYF
D: -; V: TRBV6-4; J: TRBJ2-1; size: -; DNA: TGTGCCAGCAGTGGGAGGTTGAATGAGCAGTTCTTC; CDR3: CASSGRLNEQFF
D: TRBD1; V: TRBV25-1; J: TRBJ2-7; size: -; DNA: TGTGCCAGCAGTCCCCCACGGACAGGGGGCTCGGGCGAGCAGTACTTC; CDR3: CASSPPRTGGSGEQYF
D: TRBD2; V: TRBV18; J: TRBJ2-2; size: -; DNA: TGTGCCAGCTCACCCCAAAACCCAGGGAGGGCCGGGGAGCTGTTTTTT; CDR3: CASSPQNPGRAGELFF